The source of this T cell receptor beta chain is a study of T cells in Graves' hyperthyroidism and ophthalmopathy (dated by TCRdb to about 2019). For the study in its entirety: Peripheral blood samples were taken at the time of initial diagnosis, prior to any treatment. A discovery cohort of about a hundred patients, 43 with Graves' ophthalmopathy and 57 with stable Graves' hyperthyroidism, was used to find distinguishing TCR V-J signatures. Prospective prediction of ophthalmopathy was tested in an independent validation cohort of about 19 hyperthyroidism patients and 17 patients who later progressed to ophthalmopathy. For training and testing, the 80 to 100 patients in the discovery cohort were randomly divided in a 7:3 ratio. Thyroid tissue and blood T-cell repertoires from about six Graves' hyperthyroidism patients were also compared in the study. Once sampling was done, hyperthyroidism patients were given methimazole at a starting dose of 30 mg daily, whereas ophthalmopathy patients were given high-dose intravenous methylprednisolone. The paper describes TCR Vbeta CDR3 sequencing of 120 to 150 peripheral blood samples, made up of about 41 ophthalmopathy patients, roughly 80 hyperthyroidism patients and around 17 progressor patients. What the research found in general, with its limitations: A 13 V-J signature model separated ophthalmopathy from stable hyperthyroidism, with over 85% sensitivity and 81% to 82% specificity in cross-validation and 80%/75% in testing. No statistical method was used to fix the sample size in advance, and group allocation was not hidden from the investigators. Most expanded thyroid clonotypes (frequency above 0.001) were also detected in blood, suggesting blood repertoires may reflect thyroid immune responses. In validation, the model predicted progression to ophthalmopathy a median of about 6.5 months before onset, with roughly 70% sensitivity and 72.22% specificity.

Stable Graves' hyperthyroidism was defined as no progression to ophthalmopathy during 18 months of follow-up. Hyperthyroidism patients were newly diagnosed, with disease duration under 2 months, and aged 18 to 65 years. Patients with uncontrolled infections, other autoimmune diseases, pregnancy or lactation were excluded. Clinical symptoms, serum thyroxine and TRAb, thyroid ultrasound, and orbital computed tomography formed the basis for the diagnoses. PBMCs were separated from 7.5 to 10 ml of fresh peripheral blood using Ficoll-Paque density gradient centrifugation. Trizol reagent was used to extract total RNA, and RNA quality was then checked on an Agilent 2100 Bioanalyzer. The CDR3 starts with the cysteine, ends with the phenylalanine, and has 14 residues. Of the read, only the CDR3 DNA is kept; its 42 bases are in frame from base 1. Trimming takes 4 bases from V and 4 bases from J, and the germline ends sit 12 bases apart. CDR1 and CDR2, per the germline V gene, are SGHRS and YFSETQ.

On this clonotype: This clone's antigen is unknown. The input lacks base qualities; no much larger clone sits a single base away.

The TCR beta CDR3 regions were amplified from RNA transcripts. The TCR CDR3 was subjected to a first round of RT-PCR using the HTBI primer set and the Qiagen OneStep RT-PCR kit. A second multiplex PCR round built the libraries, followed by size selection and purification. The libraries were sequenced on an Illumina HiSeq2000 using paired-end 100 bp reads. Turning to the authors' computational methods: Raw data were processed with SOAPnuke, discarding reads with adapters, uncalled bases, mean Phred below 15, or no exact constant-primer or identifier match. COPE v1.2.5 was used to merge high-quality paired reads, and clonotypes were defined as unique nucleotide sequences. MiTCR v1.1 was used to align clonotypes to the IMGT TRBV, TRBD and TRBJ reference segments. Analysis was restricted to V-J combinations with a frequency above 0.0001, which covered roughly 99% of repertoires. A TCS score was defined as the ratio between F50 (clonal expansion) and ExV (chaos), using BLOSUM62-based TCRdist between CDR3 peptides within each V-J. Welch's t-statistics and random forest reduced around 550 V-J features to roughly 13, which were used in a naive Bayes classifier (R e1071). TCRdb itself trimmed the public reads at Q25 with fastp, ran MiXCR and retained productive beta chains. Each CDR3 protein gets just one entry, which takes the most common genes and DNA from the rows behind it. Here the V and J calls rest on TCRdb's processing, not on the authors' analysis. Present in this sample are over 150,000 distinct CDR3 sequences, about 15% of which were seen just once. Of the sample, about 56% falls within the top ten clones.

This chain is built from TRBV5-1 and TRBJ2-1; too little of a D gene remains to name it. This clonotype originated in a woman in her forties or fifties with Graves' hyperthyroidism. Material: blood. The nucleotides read TGCGCCAGCAGCCCAAAGGCGAGTTACAATGAGCAGTTCTTC. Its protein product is CASSPKASYNEQFF.